This T cell receptor beta chain was found in a study of T cells after yellow fever vaccination. This CDR3 has 16 amino acids. Germline V gene data show CDR1 as DFQATT and CDR2 as SNEGSKA (reference sequence). V dropped 3 bases and J dropped 1 base, with 16 bases sitting between them. Universal primer sites and UMIs were introduced during 5'RACE template-switching synthesis of TCR cDNA. From the 5' RACE reads, TCRdb called clonotypes with MiXCR, one entry per CDR3 protein. This table has a few hundred thousand distinct CDR3 sequences, roughly 4% appearing once. Sequencing used PBMCs, obtained on the day of the yellow fever booster vaccination. V gene TRBV20-1 combines with J gene TRBJ1-3; TRBD1 might be the D (5 bases). The sequence derives from a man younger than 35 who received the YFV17D yellow fever vaccine. This CDR3 is CSARAGTPESGNTIYF. The CDR3 bases are TGCAGTGCTAGGGCCGGGACTCCGGAATCTGGAAACACCATATATTTT.